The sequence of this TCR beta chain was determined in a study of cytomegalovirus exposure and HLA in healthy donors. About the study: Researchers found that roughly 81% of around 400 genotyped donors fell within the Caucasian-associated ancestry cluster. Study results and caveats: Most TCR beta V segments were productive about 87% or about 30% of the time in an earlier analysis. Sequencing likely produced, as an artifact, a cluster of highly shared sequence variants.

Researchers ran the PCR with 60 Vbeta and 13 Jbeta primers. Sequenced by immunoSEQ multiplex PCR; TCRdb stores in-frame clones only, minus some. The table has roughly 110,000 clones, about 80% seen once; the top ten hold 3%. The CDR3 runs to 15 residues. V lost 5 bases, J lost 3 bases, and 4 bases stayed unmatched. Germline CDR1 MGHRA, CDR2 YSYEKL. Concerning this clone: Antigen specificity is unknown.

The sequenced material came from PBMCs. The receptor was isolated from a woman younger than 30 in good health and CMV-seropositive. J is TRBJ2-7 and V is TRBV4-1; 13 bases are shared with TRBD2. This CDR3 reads CASSFRTSGSYEQYF. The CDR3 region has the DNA TGCGCCAGCAGCTTCCGGACTAGCGGGAGCTACGAGCAGTACTTC.